A selection of T cell receptor beta chains follows, all from one sample in a study of graft-versus-host responses after intestinal transplantation. Assay used: immunoSEQ multiplex PCR; TCRdb lists only in-frame clones, some missing. The sample contains tens of thousands of clones, more than 40% of which appear only once. The specimen was alloreactive CD4+ T cells from a mixed lymphocyte reaction culture, collected before intestinal transplant. These receptor sequences come from a human patient who received an intestinal transplant. Both conserved end residues are part of each CDR3. Each record gives: J gene, clone size, V gene, D gene, CDR3 DNA, CDR3 protein. The D gene is left open where the match is weak. The size of a clone is reported for some rows only, either as once, few or many, or as a class for expanded clones.

>TRBJ1-1|.|TRBV6-5|.
TGTGCCAGCAGTTATAATGGGGGGAGGACTGAAGCTTTCTTT
CASSYNGGRTEAFF
>TRBJ1-4|few|TRBV6-1|.
TGTGCCAGCAGTGAAGGGGGGGACTTACTGTTTTTT
CASSEGGDLLFF
>TRBJ2-2|.|TRBV18|.
TGTGCCAGCTCACCTACTAGCGGGGAGCTGTTTTTT
CASSPTSGELFF
>TRBJ1-4|once|TRBV6-1|.
TGTGCCAGCAGCAAAGGGGGGGGAACTAATGAAAAACTGTTTTTT
CASSKGGGTNEKLFF
>TRBJ2-7|.|TRBV7-7|TRBD1
TGTGCTAGCAGCCCGGGACAGGCCCCCTTC
CASSPGQAPF
>TRBJ1-5|.|TRBV12-5|.
TGTGCTAGTGGTTTCTTTTCCGGGGGTCAGCCCCAGCATTTT
CASGFFSGGQPQHF
>TRBJ2-1|.|TRBV5-1|TRBD2
TGCGCCAGCAGCAGAGCGGGGGGCGGCAATGAGCAGTTCTTC
CASSRAGGGNEQFF
>TRBJ2-1|few|TRBV9|TRBD2
TGTGCCAGCAGCGTAGGACTAGCGGGGGGGGTCGGGGAGCAGTTCTTC
CASSVGLAGGVGEQFF
>TRBJ2-7|.|TRBV6-5|.
TGTGCCAGCAGTTACTCGAGGGGGTCCTACGAGCAGTACTTC
CASSYSRGSYEQYF
>TRBJ2-2|.|TRBV5-6|TRBD2
TGTGCCAGCAGCTTCCTCCTTAGCGGGGGGGTGGAAACCGGGGAGCTGTTTTTT
CASSFLLSGGVETGELFF
>TRBJ1-2|.|TRBV27|TRBD1
TGTGCCAGCACCACCGCAGGGGGCCAAAACTATGGCTACACCTTC
CASTTAGGQNYGYTF
>TRBJ1-2|.|TRBV18|TRBD1
TGTGCCAGCTCACCCTTAAAGAGACAGGGGGCAAACTATGGCTACACCTTC
CASSPLKRQGANYGYTF
>TRBJ2-5|.|TRBV2|.
TGTGCCAACCAAGGTCGCGGGACCCAGTACTTC
CANQGRGTQYF
>TRBJ1-5|few|TRBV9|.
TGTGCCAGCAGCGGTGGGCCGGCGGGTCAGCCCCAGCATTTT
CASSGGPAGQPQHF
>TRBJ1-6|.|TRBV18|.
TGTGCCAGCGAAACAGGGAATTCACCCCTCCACTTT
CASETGNSPLHF
>TRBJ2-7|.|TRBV10-2|TRBD2
TGCGCCAGCCGGCTAGCGGGGGGGCCGTACGAGCAGTACTTC
CASRLAGGPYEQYF
>TRBJ2-7|.|TRBV7-5|.
TGTGCCAGAAGCCCGCACAGGAGCCACATATACGAGCAGTACTTC
CARSPHRSHIYEQYF
>TRBJ1-3|.|TRBV18|TRBD1
TGTGCCAGCTCACCCCCCGGGACAGGGGTAGACACCATATATTTT
CASSPPGTGVDTIYF
>TRBJ2-7|.|TRBV5-1|.
TGCGCCAGCAGCCCGAACAGGGACTACGAGCAGTACTTC
CASSPNRDYEQYF
>TRBJ2-3|few|TRBV6-1|TRBD2
TGTGCCAGCAGTGAAAACGGGGGGGCCGGAGATACGCAGTATTTT
CASSENGGAGDTQYF
>TRBJ2-1|.|TRBV9|.
TGTGCCAGCAGCGTAGCTACGTGGGGCGCGAGCTCCTACAATGAGCAGTTCTTC
CASSVATWGASSYNEQFF
>TRBJ1-4|.|TRBV7-9|TRBD1
TGTGCCAGCAGCTGGTTACAGGGGGCAGCGTTTAATGAAAAACTGTTTTTT
CASSWLQGAAFNEKLFF
>TRBJ1-1|.|TRBV18|.
TGTGCCAGCTCACCGGTGGCCGGGACACTGAACACTGAAGCTTTCTTT
CASSPVAGTLNTEAFF
>TRBJ1-3|once|TRBV19|.
TGTGCCAGTAGTATCCGCGGCTCTGGAAACACCATATATTTT
CASSIRGSGNTIYF
>TRBJ1-6|medium-sized|TRBV6-5|.
TGTGCCAGCAGTTACTTATCAGGGCAGAATTCACCCCTCCACTTT
CASSYLSGQNSPLHF
>TRBJ1-1|.|TRBV10-3|.
TGTGCCATCAGTGAGTCTCAGGGCTTGAACACTGAAGCTTTCTTT
CAISESQGLNTEAFF
>TRBJ1-6|.|TRBV7-3|.
TGTGCCAGCAGCTTCGGGGGTGGTTCACCCCTCCACTTT
CASSFGGGSPLHF
>TRBJ1-6|once|TRBV10-3|.
TGTGCCATCAGTGAGTCACGGGGGTCCTATAATTCACCCCTCCACTTT
CAISESRGSYNSPLHF
>TRBJ2-1|.|TRBV9|TRBD2
TGTGCCAGCAGCGTACTGCGAACTAGCGGGGGGGATGAGCAGTTCTTC
CASSVLRTSGGDEQFF
>TRBJ2-7|few|TRBV25-1|.
TGTGCCAGCAGTGAATTAAAGTCAGGGGATTCCGACGAGCAGTACTTC
CASSELKSGDSDEQYF
>TRBJ1-5|few|TRBV19|TRBD1
TGTGCCAGTAGTATTACAGGGGCGTATAGCAATCAGCCCCAGCATTTT
CASSITGAYSNQPQHF
>TRBJ2-7|.|TRBV7-8|TRBD1
TGTGCCAGCACCCGACAGGGTCCCTACGAGCAGTACTTC
CASTRQGPYEQYF
>TRBJ1-1|few|TRBV19|.
TGTGCCAGTAGGGGCCTGGCCGCGGGGAACACTGAAGCTTTCTTT
CASRGLAAGNTEAFF
>TRBJ2-5|.|TRBV6-1|TRBD2
TGTGCCAGCAGCTTACTAGCGGGGTACCAAGAGACCCAGTACTTC
CASSLLAGYQETQYF
>TRBJ2-1|.|TRBV5-4|TRBD2
TGTGCCAGCAGCGCAAAACGGCGGGGGGATTACAATGAGCAGTTCTTC
CASSAKRRGDYNEQFF
>TRBJ2-5|few|TRBV5-1|.
TGCGCCAGCAGCTCCACAGGAACCGTACAAGAGACCCAGTACTTC
CASSSTGTVQETQYF
>TRBJ1-2|medium-sized|TRBV5-4|TRBD1
TGTGCCAGCAGCTGGGGACAGCAGCCGAGCTACACCTTC
CASSWGQQPSYTF
>TRBJ1-4|few|TRBV10-3|TRBD1
TGTGCCATCAGTGAGGACAGGGGGCTTGCTGAAAAACTGTTTTTT
CAISEDRGLAEKLFF
>TRBJ2-2|.|TRBV5-1|.
TGCGCCAGCAGCCCCGCTCGACAGACCACCGGGGAGCTGTTTTTT
CASSPARQTTGELFF
>TRBJ2-3|.|TRBV11-2|.
TGTGCCAGCAGCCCCCTAAATCAGGGATGGGCAGATACGCAGTATTTT
CASSPLNQGWADTQYF
>TRBJ2-1|.|TRBV10-3|TRBD1
TGTGCCATCAGGCGGGACAGGGATACCAATGAGCAGTTCTTC
CAIRRDRDTNEQFF
>TRBJ2-7|.|TRBV10-3|TRBD1
TGTGCCAGGACAGGGGAGATCTACGAGCAGTACTTC
CARTGEIYEQYF
>TRBJ1-1|.|TRBV6-4|.
TGTGCCAGCAGTTTTGACAGGAACACTGAAGCTTTCTTT
CASSFDRNTEAFF
>TRBJ2-5|.|TRBV18|TRBD2
TGTGCCAGCTCACCGCTAGCGGTGGGGGAGACCCAGTACTTC
CASSPLAVGETQYF
>TRBJ2-5|few|TRBV5-8|TRBD2
TGTGCCAGCACCCAGGGACTAGCCCCTGGAGTAGAAGAGGACCAGTACTTC
CASTQGLAPGVEEDQYF
>TRBJ1-4|.|TRBV6-6|.
TGTGCCAGCAGTTACTCAGGGGGTCGTGAAAAACTGTTTTTT
CASSYSGGREKLFF
>TRBJ1-1|.|TRBV21-1|.
TGTGCCAGCAGCAAAGTGGGGCAGAAGAACACTGAAGCTTTCTTT
CASSKVGQKNTEAFF
>TRBJ2-2|.|TRBV10-3|.
TGTGCCACCGCCGAACAGGGCGCCGGGGAGCTGTTTTTT
CATAEQGAGELFF
>TRBJ2-7|.|TRBV19|.
TGTGCCAGTAGTGACAGCTCCTACGAGCAGTACTTC
CASSDSSYEQYF
>TRBJ1-1|.|TRBV5-6|.
TGTGCCAGCAGCTTGGTCGGTTCGGGGGTTGAAGCTTTCTTT
CASSLVGSGVEAFF
>TRBJ1-5|.|TRBV18|TRBD1
TGTGCCAGCTCACCACTATTAACAGGGGAGGAGGCCCAGCATTTT
CASSPLLTGEEAQHF
>TRBJ2-1|.|TRBV5-4|TRBD2
TGTGCCAGCTCCAGCGGGGGGTCCTACAATGAGCAGTTCTTC
CASSSGGSYNEQFF
>TRBJ1-1|.|TRBV10-3|TRBD1
TGTGCCATCAGGAGAACAGGGGTGGGCCCTGAAGCTTTCTTT
CAIRRTGVGPEAFF
>TRBJ2-3|.|TRBV11-3|.
TGTGCCAGCAGCTTAGGCGTTGGTAAGGGGCGCACAGATACGCAGTATTTT
CASSLGVGKGRTDTQYF
>TRBJ2-7|.|TRBV10-3|TRBD1
TGTGCCATCAGTGAGTCTGGGACAGGGAATGGAAAGCAGTACTTC
CAISESGTGNGKQYF
>TRBJ2-2|few|TRBV5-1|TRBD1
TGCGCCAGCAGCGAGGGACAGGGCGGGAACACCGGGGAGCTGTTTTTT
CASSEGQGGNTGELFF
>TRBJ2-1|.|TRBV7-3|TRBD2
TGTGCCAGCAGCCCCTGGACTAGCGGAGTGTCCAATGAGCAGTTCTTC
CASSPWTSGVSNEQFF
>TRBJ2-2|.|TRBV5-1|.
TGCGCCAGCAGCTTGGTCGGGTACACCGGGGAGCTGTTTTTT
CASSLVGYTGELFF
>TRBJ1-2|.|TRBV7-6|TRBD1
TGTGCCAGCAGTCCAATCGCCGGGACAGCCTATGGCTACACCTTC
CASSPIAGTAYGYTF